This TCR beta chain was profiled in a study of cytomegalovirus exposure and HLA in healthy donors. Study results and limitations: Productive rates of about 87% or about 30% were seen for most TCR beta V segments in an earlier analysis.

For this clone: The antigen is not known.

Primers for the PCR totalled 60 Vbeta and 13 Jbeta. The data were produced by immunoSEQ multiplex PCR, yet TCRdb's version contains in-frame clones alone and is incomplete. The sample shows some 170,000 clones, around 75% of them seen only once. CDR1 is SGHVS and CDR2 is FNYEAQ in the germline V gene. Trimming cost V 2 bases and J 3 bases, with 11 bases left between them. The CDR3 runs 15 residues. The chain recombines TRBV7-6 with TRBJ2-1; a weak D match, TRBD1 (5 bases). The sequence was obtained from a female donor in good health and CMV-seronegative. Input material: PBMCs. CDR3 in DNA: TGTGCCAGCAGCTTACTAACAGGCCACTACAATGAGCAGTTCTTC. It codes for CASSLLTGHYNEQFF.